This T cell receptor beta chain was sequenced during a study of blood T cells in healthy people across ages. With a J-beta primer mix and a sample-barcoded 5' primer, a second PCR ran about 6 to 11 cycles. TCRdb reprocessed the 5' RACE reads via MiXCR and lists one record per CDR3 protein. The sample lists around 1,000,000 distinct CDR3 sequences; 25% were seen once. V lost 0 bases, J lost 5 bases, and 9 bases stayed unmatched. The CDR3 runs 16 residues. Germline V gene lookup returns CDR1 SGHAT and CDR2 FQNNGV. These data are also associated with another study on T cells of mothers and their children.

The material sequenced was blood. J is TRBJ2-5 and V is TRBV11-2; 7 positions match TRBD2. This TCR was sampled from a girl aged 2 to 9 in good health. CDR3 DNA sequence: TGTGCCAGCAGCTTAGAAGGGTGGGAGGGCCCCGAGACCCAGTACTTC. As protein: CASSLEGWEGPETQYF.